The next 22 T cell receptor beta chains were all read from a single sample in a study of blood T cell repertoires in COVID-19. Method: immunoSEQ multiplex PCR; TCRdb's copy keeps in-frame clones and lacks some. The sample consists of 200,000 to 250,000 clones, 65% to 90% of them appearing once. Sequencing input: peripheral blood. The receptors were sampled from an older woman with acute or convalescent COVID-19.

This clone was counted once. The CDR3 region has the DNA TGTGCCAGCAGCCATGGTCGTAGCGTAGCGGGGGTCGAGCAGTTCTTC. Translation: CASSHGRSVAGVEQFF. This chain connects TRBV4-2 to TRBJ2-1, with TRBD2 matching over 9 bases. From germline, CDR1 is LGHNA and CDR2 YNFKEQ. V lost 3 bases and J lost 10; bases outside the gene matches: 13. The CDR3 is 16 residues long.

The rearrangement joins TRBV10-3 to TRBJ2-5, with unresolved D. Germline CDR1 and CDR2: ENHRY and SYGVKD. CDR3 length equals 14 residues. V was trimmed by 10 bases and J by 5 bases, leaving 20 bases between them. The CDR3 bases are TGTGCCACCAACTCCGGGTTAAGTGGGGAGACCCAGTACTTC. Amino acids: CATNSGLSGETQYF.

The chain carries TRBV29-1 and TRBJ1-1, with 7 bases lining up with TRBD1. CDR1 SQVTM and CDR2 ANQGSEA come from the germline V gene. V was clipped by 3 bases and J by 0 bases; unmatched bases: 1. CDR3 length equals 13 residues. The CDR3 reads CSVDDRVNTEAFF. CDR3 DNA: TGCAGCGTTGACGACAGGGTGAACACTGAAGCTTTCTTT.

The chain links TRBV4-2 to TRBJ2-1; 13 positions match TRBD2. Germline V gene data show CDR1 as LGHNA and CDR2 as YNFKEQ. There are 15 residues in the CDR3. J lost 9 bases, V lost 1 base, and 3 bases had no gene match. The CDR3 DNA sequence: TGTGCCAGCAGCCAAGCGACTAGCGGGGGGCTTGAGCAGTTCTTC. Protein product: CASSQATSGGLEQFF.

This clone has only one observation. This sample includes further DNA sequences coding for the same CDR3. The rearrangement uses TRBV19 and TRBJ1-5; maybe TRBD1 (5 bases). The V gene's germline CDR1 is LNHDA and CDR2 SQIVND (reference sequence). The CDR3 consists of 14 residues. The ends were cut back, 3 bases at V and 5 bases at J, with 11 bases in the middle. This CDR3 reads CASSMEGAYQPQHF. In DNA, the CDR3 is TGTGCCAGTAGTATGGAAGGGGCTTATCAGCCCCAGCATTTT.

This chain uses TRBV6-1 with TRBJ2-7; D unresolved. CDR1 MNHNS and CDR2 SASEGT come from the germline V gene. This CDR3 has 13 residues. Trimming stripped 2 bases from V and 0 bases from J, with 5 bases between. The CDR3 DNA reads TGTGCCAGCAGTGAACATTTCTCCTACGAGCAGTACTTC. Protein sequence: CASSEHFSYEQYF.

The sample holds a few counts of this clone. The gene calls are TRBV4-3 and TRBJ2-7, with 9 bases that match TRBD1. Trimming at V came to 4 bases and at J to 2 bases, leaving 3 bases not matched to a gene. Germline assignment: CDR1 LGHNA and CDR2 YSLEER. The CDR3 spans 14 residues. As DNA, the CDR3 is TGCGCCAGCAGCCCGGACAGGGGACCCTACGAGCAGTACTTC. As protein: CASSPDRGPYEQYF.

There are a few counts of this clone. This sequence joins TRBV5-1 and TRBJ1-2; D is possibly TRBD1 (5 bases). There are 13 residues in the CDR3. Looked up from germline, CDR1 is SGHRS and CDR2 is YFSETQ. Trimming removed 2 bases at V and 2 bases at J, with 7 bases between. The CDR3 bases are TGCGCCAGCAGCTTCCCAGGGAACTATGGCTACACCTTC. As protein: CASSFPGNYGYTF.

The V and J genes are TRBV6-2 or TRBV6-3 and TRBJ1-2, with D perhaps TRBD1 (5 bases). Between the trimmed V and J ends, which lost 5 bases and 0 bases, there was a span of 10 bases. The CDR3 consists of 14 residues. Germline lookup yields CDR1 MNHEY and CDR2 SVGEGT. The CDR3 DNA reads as TGTGCCAGCAGTATTGACAGCGCTAACTATGGCTACACCTTC. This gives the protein CASSIDSANYGYTF.

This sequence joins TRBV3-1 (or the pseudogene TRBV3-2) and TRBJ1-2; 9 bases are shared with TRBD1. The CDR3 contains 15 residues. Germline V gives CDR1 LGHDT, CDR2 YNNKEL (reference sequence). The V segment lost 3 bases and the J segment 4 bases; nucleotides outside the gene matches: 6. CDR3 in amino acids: CASSQGQGGSYGYTF. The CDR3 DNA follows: TGTGCCAGCAGCCAGGGACAGGGCGGTAGCTATGGCTACACCTTC.

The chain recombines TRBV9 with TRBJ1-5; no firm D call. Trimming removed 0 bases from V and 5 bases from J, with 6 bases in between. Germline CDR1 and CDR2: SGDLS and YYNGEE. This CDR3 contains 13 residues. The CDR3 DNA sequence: TGTGCCAGCAGCGTAGGAGGGTATCAGCCCCAGCATTTT. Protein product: CASSVGGYQPQHF. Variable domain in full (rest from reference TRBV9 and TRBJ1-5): DSGVTQTPKHLITATGQRVTLRCSPRSGDLSVYWYQQSLDQGLQFLIQYYNGEERAKGNILERFSAQQFPDLHSELNLSSLELGDSALYFCASSVGGYQPQHFGDGTRLSIL.

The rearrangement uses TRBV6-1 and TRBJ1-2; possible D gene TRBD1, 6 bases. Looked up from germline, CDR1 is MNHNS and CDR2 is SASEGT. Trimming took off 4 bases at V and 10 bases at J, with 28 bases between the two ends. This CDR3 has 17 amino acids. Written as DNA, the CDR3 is TGTGCCAGCAGTGCCGAAATAGGGGGGGGGACCTTGGCTGACTACACCTTC. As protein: CASSAEIGGGTLADYTF.

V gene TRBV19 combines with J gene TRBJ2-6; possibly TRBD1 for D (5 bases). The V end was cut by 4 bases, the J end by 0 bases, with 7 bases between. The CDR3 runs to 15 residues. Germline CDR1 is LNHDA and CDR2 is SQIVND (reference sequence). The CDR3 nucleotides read TGTGCCAGTAGTACTACAGGCTCTGGGGCCAACGTCCTGACTTTC. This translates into CASSTTGSGANVLTF.

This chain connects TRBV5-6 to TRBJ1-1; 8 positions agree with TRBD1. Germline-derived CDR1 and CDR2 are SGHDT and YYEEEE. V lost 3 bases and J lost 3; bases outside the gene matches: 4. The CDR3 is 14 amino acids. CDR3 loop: CASSWTGYDTEAFF. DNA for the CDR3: TGTGCCAGCAGCTGGACAGGGTACGACACTGAAGCTTTCTTT. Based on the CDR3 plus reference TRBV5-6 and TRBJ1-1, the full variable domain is DAGVTQSPTHLIKTRGQQVTLRCSPKSGHDTVSWYQQALGQGPQFIFQYYEEEERQRGNFPDRFSGHQFPNYSSELNVNALLLGDSALYLCASSWTGYDTEAFFGQGTRLTVV.

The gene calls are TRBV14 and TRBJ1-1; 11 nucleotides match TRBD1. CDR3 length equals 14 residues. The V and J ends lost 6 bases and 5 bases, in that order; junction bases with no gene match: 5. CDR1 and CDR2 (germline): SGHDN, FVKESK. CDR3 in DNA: TGTGCCAGCAGTCGGACAGGGGGCGCAACTGAAGCTTTCTTT. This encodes CASSRTGGATEAFF.

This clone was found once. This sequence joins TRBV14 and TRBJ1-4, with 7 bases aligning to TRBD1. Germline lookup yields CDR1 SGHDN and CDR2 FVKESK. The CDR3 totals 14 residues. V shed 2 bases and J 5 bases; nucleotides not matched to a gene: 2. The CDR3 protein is CASSQNRGNEKLFF. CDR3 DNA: TGTGCCAGCAGCCAAAACAGGGGCAATGAAAAACTGTTTTTT.

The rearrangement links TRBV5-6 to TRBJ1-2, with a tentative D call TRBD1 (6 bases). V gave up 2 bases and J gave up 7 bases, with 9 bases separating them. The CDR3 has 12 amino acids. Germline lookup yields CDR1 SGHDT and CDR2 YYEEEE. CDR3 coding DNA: TGTGCCAGCAGCTTTGGGGGGGCTGGCTACACCTTC. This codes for CASSFGGAGYTF.

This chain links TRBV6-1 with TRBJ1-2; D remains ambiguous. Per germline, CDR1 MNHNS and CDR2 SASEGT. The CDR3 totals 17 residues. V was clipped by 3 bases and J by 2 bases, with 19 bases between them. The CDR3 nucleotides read TGTGCCAGCAGTGAGTTCGCCTTCGGGTACGCCAACTATGGCTACACCTTC. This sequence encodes CASSEFAFGYANYGYTF.

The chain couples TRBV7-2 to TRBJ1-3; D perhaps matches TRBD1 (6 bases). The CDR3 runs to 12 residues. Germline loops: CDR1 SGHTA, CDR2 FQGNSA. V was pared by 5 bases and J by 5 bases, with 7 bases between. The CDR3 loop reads CASSRDRNTIYF. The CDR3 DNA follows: TGTGCCAGCAGCAGGGACAGAAACACCATATATTTT.

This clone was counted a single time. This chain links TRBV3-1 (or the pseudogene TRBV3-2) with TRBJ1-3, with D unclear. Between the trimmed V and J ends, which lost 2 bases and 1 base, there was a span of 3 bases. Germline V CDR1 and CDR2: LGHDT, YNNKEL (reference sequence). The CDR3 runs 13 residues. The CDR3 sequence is CASSQYSGNTIYF. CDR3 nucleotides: TGTGCCAGCAGCCAATATTCTGGAAACACCATATATTTT.

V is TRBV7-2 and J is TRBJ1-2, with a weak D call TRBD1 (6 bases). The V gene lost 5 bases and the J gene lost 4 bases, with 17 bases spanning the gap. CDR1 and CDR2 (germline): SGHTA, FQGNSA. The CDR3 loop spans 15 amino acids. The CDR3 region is CASSLGAVQGYGYTF. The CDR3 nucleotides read TGTGCCAGCAGCCTGGGGGCAGTGCAGGGCTATGGCTACACCTTC.

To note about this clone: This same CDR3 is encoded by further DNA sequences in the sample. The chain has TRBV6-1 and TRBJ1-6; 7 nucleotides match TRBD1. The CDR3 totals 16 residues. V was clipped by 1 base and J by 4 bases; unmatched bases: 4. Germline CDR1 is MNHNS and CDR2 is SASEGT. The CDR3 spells CASSEEDRSYNSPLHF. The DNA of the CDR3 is TGTGCCAGCAGTGAAGAGGACAGGTCATATAATTCACCCCTCCACTTT.